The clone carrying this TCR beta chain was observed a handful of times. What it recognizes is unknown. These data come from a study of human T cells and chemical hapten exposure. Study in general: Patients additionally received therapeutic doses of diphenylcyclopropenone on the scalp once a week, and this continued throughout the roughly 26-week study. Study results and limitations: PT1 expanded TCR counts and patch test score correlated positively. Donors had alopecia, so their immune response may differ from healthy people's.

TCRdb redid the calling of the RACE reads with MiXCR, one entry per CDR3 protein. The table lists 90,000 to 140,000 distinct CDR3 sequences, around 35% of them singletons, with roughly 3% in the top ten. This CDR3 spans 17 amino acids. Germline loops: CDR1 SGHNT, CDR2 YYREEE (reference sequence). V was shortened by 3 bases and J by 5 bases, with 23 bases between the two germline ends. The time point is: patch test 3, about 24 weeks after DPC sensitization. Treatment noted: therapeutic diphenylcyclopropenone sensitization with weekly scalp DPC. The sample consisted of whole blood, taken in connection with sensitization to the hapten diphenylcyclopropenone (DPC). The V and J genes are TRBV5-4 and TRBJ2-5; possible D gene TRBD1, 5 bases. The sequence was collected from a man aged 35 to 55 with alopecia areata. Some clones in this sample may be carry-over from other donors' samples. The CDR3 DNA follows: TGTGCCAGCAGCTACCCTTGGGGCCACGGACAAACGGAGACCCAGTACTTC. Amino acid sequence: CASSYPWGHGQTETQYF. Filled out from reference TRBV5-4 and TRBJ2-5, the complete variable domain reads ETGVTQSPTHLIKTRGQQVTLRCSSQSGHNTVSWYQQALGQGPQFIFQYYREEENGRGNFPPRFSGLQFPNYSSELNVNALELDDSALYLCASSYPWGHGQTETQYFGPGTRLLVL.